This T cell receptor (beta chain) was documented in a study of T cells in Graves' hyperthyroidism and ophthalmopathy. Each patient was aged 18 to 65 and had newly diagnosed hyperthyroidism of under 2 months' duration. Every diagnosis used clinical symptoms, serum thyroxine and TRAb, thyroid ultrasound and orbital computed tomography. At first hyperthyroidism diagnosis, before any ophthalmopathy symptoms, the blood sample was collected. There are many counts of this clonotype. Its antigen is undetermined. Researchers amplified the TCR beta CDR3 regions from RNA transcripts. TCR CDR3 regions were first amplified by RT-PCR with HTBI primers. TCRdb re-analysed the multiplex PCR reads in MiXCR, keeping a single row per CDR3 protein. This table holds roughly 160,000 distinct CDR3 sequences, 9.4% found once. Germline V gene data show CDR1 as SGHAT and CDR2 as FQNNGV. After removal of 5 bases from V and 0 bases from J, the junction contained 14 bases not matched to a gene. The CDR3 spans 18 residues.

Findings and caveats of the study: Most clonotypes expanded in thyroid above 0.001 were likewise present in blood.

This sequence joins TRBV11-2 and TRBJ1-1, with 8 bases lining up with TRBD1. The sample comprised blood. This receptor was obtained from a woman between 18 and 29 years old with Graves' hyperthyroidism that later progressed to Graves' ophthalmopathy. CDR3 in DNA: TGTGCCAGCAGCATGCCCCGGACAGGGAGTGATATGAACACTGAAGCTTTCTTT. Residues: CASSMPRTGSDMNTEAFF.